Presented here are 29 T cell receptor beta chains from one specimen sequenced in a study of blood T cells in healthy people across ages. Then a second PCR, running roughly 7 to 11 cycles, was carried out with a sample-barcoded 5' primer and a J-beta primer mix. One entry per CDR3 protein results from TCRdb running MiXCR on the 5' RACE reads. This sample has over 1,300,000 distinct CDR3 sequences; approximately 59% occur once, and the top ten carry 5.5% to 8%. Sequencing used blood. Receptors originate from a man aged 18 to 29 in good health.

This clonotype was counted between two and nine times. This rearrangement joins TRBV5-1 to TRBJ2-7, with 8 bases that match TRBD2. With 0 bases clipped from V and 3 bases from J, the junction kept 8 bases outside the gene matches. Per the germline V gene, CDR1 is SGHRS and CDR2 is YFSETQ. CDR3 size: 16 residues. The CDR3 DNA reads as TGCGCCAGCAGCTTGGGGCCCACTAGCGGAAGCTACGAGCAGTACTTC. As protein: CASSLGPTSGSYEQYF.

The rearrangement uses TRBV13 and TRBJ2-5, with D perhaps TRBD1 (5 bases). The tail of the sequence fits TRBJ2-1 better, so the J call may be wrong. This CDR3 has 14 residues. The germline V gene has CDR1 PRHDT and CDR2 FYEKMQ (reference sequence). The chain's CDR3 is CASSFRQKQETQFF. As DNA, the CDR3 is TGTGCCAGCAGCTTTAGACAGAAACAAGAGACCCAGTTCTTC.

V gene TRBV12-3 or TRBV12-4 combines with J gene TRBJ2-7; D is perhaps TRBD1 (5 bases). This CDR3 comprises 13 residues. The V end lost 8 bases, the J end lost 4 bases, and 15 bases lay between the germline ends. This chain's CDR3 is CASRTTGRYEQYF. CDR3 coding DNA: TGTGCCAGCCGGACAACTGGGCGGTACGAGCAGTACTTC.

This clonotype was seen a handful of times. This chain connects TRBV21-1 to TRBJ2-4; the DNA was not compared with TRBD2, the D call given in the table. The DNA end is more similar to TRBJ2-7, so the J call may be wrong. TRBV21-1 is a documented pseudogene. This CDR3 has 14 residues. The CDR3 protein is CASSRVRATYEQYF. CDR3 in DNA: TGTGCCAGCAGCAGGGTTAGGGCAACCTACGAGCAGTACTTC.

The rearrangement links TRBV20-1 to TRBJ1-6, with D possibly matching TRBD1 (5 bases). This CDR3 contains 15 residues. CDR1 DFQATT and CDR2 SNEGSKA come from the germline V gene (reference sequence). V gave up 3 bases and J gave up 5 bases, with 14 bases separating them. This chain's CDR3 is CSASGGVFDNSPLHF. CDR3 nucleotides: TGCAGTGCTAGTGGAGGGGTTTTCGATAATTCACCCCTCCACTTT.

In the case of this clonotype: Compared with germline, one end of the junction differs, possibly owing to a read error. The rearrangement links TRBV4-1 to TRBJ2-1; no clear D. The CDR3 totals 16 residues. The germline V gene encodes CDR1 MGHRA and CDR2 YSYEKL. CDR3 DNA sequence: TGCGCCTGCAGCCAGGTAGGAAGGAGCTCCTACAATGAGCAGTTCTTC. It encodes CACSQVGRSSYNEQFF.

This clonotype was recorded only once. The chain carries TRBV5-6 and TRBJ1-6; D perhaps matches TRBD1 (6 bases). CDR1 and CDR2 from the germline V gene are SGHDT and YYEEEE. CDR3 length: 15 amino acids. Trimming stripped 6 bases from V and 7 bases from J, with 17 bases between. The CDR3 protein is CASTTGAGRNSPLHF. The DNA of the CDR3 is TGTGCCAGCACCACGGGGGCAGGGCGAAATTCACCCCTCCACTTT.

The chain recombines TRBV4-1 with TRBJ2-5, with D unclear. CDR3 size: 13 residues. V was pared by 3 bases and J by 8 bases, with 13 bases between. Germline lookup yields CDR1 MGHRA and CDR2 YSYEKL. CDR3 residues: CASSQPGLGTQYF. The CDR3 nucleotides are TGCGCCAGCAGCCAGCCGGGCCTCGGAACCCAGTACTTC.

The rearrangement joins TRBV6-5 to TRBJ2-1, with a tentative D call TRBD2 (6 bases). CDR3 length: 15 amino acids. V was clipped by 2 bases and J by 4 bases, with 12 bases between them. CDR1 MNHEY and CDR2 SVGAGI come from the germline V gene. The CDR3, as DNA: TGTGCCAGCAGTTACATGGGCGGAGGGTACAATGAGCAGTTCTTC. Translated, it gives CASSYMGGGYNEQFF.

The chain links TRBV27 to TRBJ1-4; the D is unclear. The V gene's germline CDR1 is MNHEY and CDR2 SMNVEV (reference sequence). The CDR3 loop spans 16 amino acids. The ends were cut back, 1 base at V and 8 bases at J, with 17 bases in the middle. CDR3 coding DNA: TGTGCCAGCAGTTTATTGCGAGGCCAGGCCGAAGAAAAACTGTTTTTT. Its protein is CASSLLRGQAEEKLFF.

For the CDR3, the DNA is TGTGCCAGCAGCTTAGGTTTAGGCAGAGCCTACGAGCAGTACTTC. Its protein product is CASSLGLGRAYEQYF. The V and J genes are TRBV7-8 and TRBJ2-7; D remains ambiguous. Germline CDR1 SGHVS, CDR2 FQNEAQ. The length of the CDR3 is 15 residues. Trimming pared 1 base from V and 2 bases from J, leaving 12 bases between.

V gene TRBV29-1 combines with J gene TRBJ1-2; D is ambiguous. The V and J ends lost 1 base and 4 bases respectively, with 7 bases between them. The CDR3 is 12 amino acids. Germline V gives CDR1 SQVTM, CDR2 ANQGSEA. CDR3 DNA sequence: TGCAGCGTTGAAGGACGGTTCTATGGCTACACCTTC. Translating gives CSVEGRFYGYTF.

This clonotype has a handful of counts. The gene calls are TRBV29-1 and TRBJ2-7; no clear D gene. V lost 6 bases and J lost 6, with 12 bases in between. Germline V gives CDR1 SQVTM, CDR2 ANQGSEA. This CDR3 has 11 amino acids. This CDR3 is CSVAGGSEQYF. CDR3 DNA sequence: TGCAGCGTAGCAGGTGGATCCGAGCAGTACTTC.

Notes on this clonotype: Germline is not matched at one junction end, which may reflect a read error. This chain connects TRBV20-1 to TRBJ2-1, with 8 bases matching TRBD2. The germline gives CDR1 DFQATT, CDR2 SNEGSKA (reference sequence). CDR3 length: 14 residues. This CDR3 reads CSARDGLAINERFF. CDR3 coding DNA: TGCAGTGCTAGAGATGGACTAGCTATCAATGAGCGGTTCTTC.

V usage is TRBV2 and J usage is TRBJ1-2, with D possibly being TRBD1 (6 bases). V lost 3 bases to trimming and J lost 8 bases, with 22 bases between them. The germline gives CDR1 SNHLY, CDR2 FYNNEI. The CDR3 runs 16 residues. The CDR3, as DNA: TGTGCCAGCAGTGAGTACAGGGCGGCGCAAAGCTACGGCTACACCTTC. Residues: CASSEYRAAQSYGYTF.

This chain uses TRBV4-3 with TRBJ2-7, with TRBD1 as a possible D gene (7 bases). CDR3 size: 15 residues. The germline CDR1 and CDR2 sequences are LGHNA and YSLEER. V was cut by 0 bases and J by 4 bases, with 13 bases left in between. The CDR3 reads CASSQDLEGAYEQYF. CDR3 nucleotide sequence: TGCGCCAGCAGCCAAGATCTGGAGGGGGCTTACGAGCAGTACTTC.

Ten or more counts support this clonotype. The J gene is TRBJ2-4, the V gene TRBV7-2; D ambiguous. CDR3 length: 14 amino acids. V was trimmed by 5 bases and J by 1 base, leaving 9 bases between them. Germline-derived CDR1 and CDR2 are SGHTA and FQGNSA. CDR3 DNA sequence: TGTGCCAGCAGCCCATTGCGTGCCAAAAACATTCAGTACTTC. It translates to CASSPLRAKNIQYF.

The chain employs TRBV5-1 and TRBJ1-5, with D maybe TRBD1 (5 bases). The V gene lost 3 bases and the J gene lost 7 bases, with 17 bases spanning the gap. This CDR3 contains 15 residues. Per germline, CDR1 SGHRS and CDR2 YFSETQ. The CDR3 DNA sequence: TGCGCCAGCAGCTCGGTGGGTGGGCAGGGACAGCCCCAGCATTTT. Amino acid sequence: CASSSVGGQGQPQHF.

V gene TRBV20-1 combines with J gene TRBJ2-4, with TRBD1 matching over 8 bases. The J call could be wrong; TRBJ2-7 is a better fit for the DNA end. The CDR3 spans 16 residues. The germline CDR1 and CDR2 sequences are DFQATT and SNEGSKA (reference sequence). Here the CDR3 DNA reads TGCAGTGCTAGTCTCCTTGGACAGGGCATTTGGTACGAGCAGTACTTC. Encoded protein: CSASLLGQGIWYEQYF.

The J gene is TRBJ1-2, the V gene TRBV20-1; D remains unclear. From germline, CDR1 is DFQATT and CDR2 SNEGSKA (reference sequence). With 5 bases removed from V and 2 bases from J, the gap between germline ends came to 12 bases. The CDR3 runs to 13 residues. In nucleotides, the CDR3 is TGCAGTGCTGTCGAGGGTGCGAACTATGGCTACACCTTC. Translation: CSAVEGANYGYTF.

V and J are TRBV9 and TRBJ2-1, with D tentatively TRBD2 (6 bases). V was clipped by 3 bases and J by 3 bases, with 25 bases between them. Germline loops: CDR1 SGDLS, CDR2 YYNGEE. The CDR3 has 19 amino acids. CDR3 sequence (DNA): TGTGCCAGCAGCGCCCAGCCCGGGGGATGGGTTGATTACTACAATGAGCAGTTCTTC. It translates to CASSAQPGGWVDYYNEQFF.

This clonotype was seen just once. This chain connects TRBV5-1 to TRBJ2-3, with 7 bases that match TRBD2. The CDR3 totals 14 residues. Germline trimming cut 2 bases from V and 6 bases from J; bases unmatched to any gene: 6. Germline values: CDR1 SGHRS, CDR2 YFSETQ. This CDR3 reads CASSFGGFRDTQYF. In nucleotides, the CDR3 is TGCGCCAGCAGCTTCGGGGGGTTTCGGGATACGCAGTATTTT. Full variable domain (remainder filled in from reference TRBV5-1 and TRBJ2-3): KAGVTQTPRYLIKTRGQQVTLSCSPISGHRSVSWYQQTPGQGLQFLFEYFSETQRNKGNFPGRFSGRQFSNSRSEMNVSTLELGDSALYLCASSFGGFRDTQYFGPGTRLTVL.

The chain employs TRBV18 and TRBJ1-2; perhaps TRBD1 as D (6 bases). CDR3 length: 15 residues. Germline values: CDR1 KGHSH, CDR2 LQKENI. The V end was cut by 3 bases, the J end by 6 bases, with 17 bases between. This CDR3 is CASSPGHQKADGYTF. CDR3 in DNA: TGTGCCAGCTCACCGGGACACCAAAAAGCGGATGGCTACACCTTC.

This clonotype was detected a few times. This chain connects TRBV4-3 to TRBJ2-3, with 9 bases lining up with TRBD2. The V segment lost 0 bases and the J segment 9 bases; nucleotides outside the gene matches: 7. Per the germline V gene, CDR1 is LGHNA and CDR2 is YSLEER. This CDR3 has 15 residues. CDR3 DNA: TGCGCCAGCAGCCAAGATCGGGCTAGCGGGGCGACGCAGTATTTT. Encoded protein: CASSQDRASGATQYF.

This clonotype was counted a single time. The genes are TRBV20-1 and TRBJ1-4, with 9 bases identical to TRBD1. V dropped 6 bases and J dropped 0; count of bases not matched to a gene: 8. This CDR3 comprises 16 residues. Germline V gene lookup returns CDR1 DFQATT and CDR2 SNEGSKA (reference sequence). In DNA form, the CDR3 reads TGCAGTGCAACCCGGGACAGGGTTGCAACTAATGAAAAACTGTTTTTT. Protein product: CSATRDRVATNEKLFF.

V gene TRBV12-3 or TRBV12-4 combines with J gene TRBJ2-2, with 7 bases aligning to TRBD1. V was clipped by 10 bases and J by 2 bases; unmatched bases: 13. This CDR3 is 16 amino acids long. The CDR3, as DNA: TGTGCCACCGATGACAGGGAAGAGGTTAACACCGGGGAGCTGTTTTTT. Residues: CATDDREEVNTGELFF.

This sequence joins TRBV4-1 and TRBJ1-1, with D uncertain. This CDR3 has 12 residues. Trimming left V 0 bases short and J 8 bases short, with 7 bases between. Germline lookup yields CDR1 MGHRA and CDR2 YSYEKL. CDR3 residues: CASSQDGREAFF. The CDR3 coding sequence is TGCGCCAGCAGCCAAGATGGGCGGGAAGCTTTCTTT.

The V gene is TRBV29-1, the J gene TRBJ1-3; D call uncertain. The germline V gene has CDR1 SQVTM and CDR2 ANQGSEA. The ends were cut back, 5 bases at V and 4 bases at J, with 9 bases in the middle. This CDR3 is 12 amino acids long. CDR3: CSVPTDGNTIYF. Here the CDR3 DNA reads TGCAGCGTTCCTACAGACGGAAACACCATATATTTT.

CDR3 DNA sequence: TGTGCCAGCAGTGGGCCGGGACAGGGGAATTCACCCCTCCACTTT. Protein: CASSGPGQGNSPLHF. The V call is TRBV25-1, the J call TRBJ1-6, with 10 bases that match TRBD1. The CDR3 extends over 15 amino acids. Trimming cost V 4 bases and J 7 bases; bases outside gene matches: 4. Germline CDR1 and CDR2: MGHDK and SYGVNS.